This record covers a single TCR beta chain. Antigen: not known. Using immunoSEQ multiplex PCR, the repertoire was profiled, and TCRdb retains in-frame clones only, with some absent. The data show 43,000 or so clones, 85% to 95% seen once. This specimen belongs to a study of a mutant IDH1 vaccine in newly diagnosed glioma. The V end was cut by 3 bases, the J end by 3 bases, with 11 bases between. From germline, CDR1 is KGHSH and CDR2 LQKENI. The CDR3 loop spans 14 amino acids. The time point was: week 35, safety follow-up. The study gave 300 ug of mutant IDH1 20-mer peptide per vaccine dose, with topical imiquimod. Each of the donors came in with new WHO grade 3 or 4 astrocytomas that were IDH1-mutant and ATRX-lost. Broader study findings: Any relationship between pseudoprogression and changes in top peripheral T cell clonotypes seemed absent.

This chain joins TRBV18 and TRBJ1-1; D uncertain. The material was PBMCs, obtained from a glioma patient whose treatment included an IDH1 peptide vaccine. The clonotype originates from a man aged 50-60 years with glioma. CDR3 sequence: CASSPNIVDTEAFF. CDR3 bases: TGTGCCAGCTCACCTAATATTGTGGACACTGAAGCTTTCTTT. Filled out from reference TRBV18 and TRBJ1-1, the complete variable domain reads NAGVMQNPRHLVRRRGQEARLRCSPMKGHSHVYWYRQLPEEGLKFMVYLQKENIIDESGMPKERFSAEFPKEGPSILRIQQVVRGDSAAYFCASSPNIVDTEAFFGQGTRLTVV.